The 21 T cell receptor beta chains below come from one sample, sequenced in a study of CD8+CD57+ T cells in acquired aplastic anemia. CD8+CD57+ cell expansion had been shown by flow cytometry in patients chosen for sequencing. Genomic DNA templated the TCR beta VDJ and CDR3 profiling. One entry per CDR3 protein, called by TCRdb with MiXCR from the reads. Of some 200,000 distinct CDR3 sequences in the sample, 60% to 80% were seen once. Sequences were obtained from sorted CD4+, CD8+, or CD8+CD57+ T cells (not recorded which) from PBMCs. The receptors were gathered from a human donor with aplastic anemia.

The rearrangement uses TRBV7-3 and TRBJ1-6, with D unresolved. The CDR3 is made up of 14 amino acids. V lost 3 bases to trimming and J lost 7 bases, with 10 bases between them. Germline CDR1 and CDR2: SGHTA and FQGTGA. As DNA, the CDR3 is TGTGCCAGCAGCTTTGGCGGAAACAATTCACCCCTCCACTTT. It yields the protein CASSFGGNNSPLHF.

V usage is TRBV10-3 and J usage is TRBJ2-7, with TRBD1 as a possible D gene (6 bases). Germline CDR1 and CDR2: ENHRY and SYGVKD. This CDR3 comprises 14 residues. Deletions cut 3 bases from V and 7 bases from J, with 16 bases between. As DNA, the CDR3 is TGTGCCATCAGTGAACAGGGTGGCACCGGGGAGCAGTACTTC. Translation gives CAISEQGGTGEQYF.

The V and J genes are TRBV7-9 and TRBJ2-3; a possible D gene is TRBD1 (5 bases). The CDR3 runs to 15 residues. V lost 5 bases and J lost 6, with 18 bases in between. Germline V gene sequence: CDR1 SEHNR, CDR2 FQNEAQ (reference sequence). For the CDR3, the DNA is TGTGCCAGCAGCCCCCCAGGGCTACTCAGGGATACGCAGTATTTT. This translates into CASSPPGLLRDTQYF.

There are a few counts of this clonotype. Here the CDR3 DNA reads TGTGCCAGCAGTCCGACAGATAGCTCCTATAATTCACCCCTCCACTTT. Translated: CASSPTDSSYNSPLHF. This sequence joins TRBV7-3 and TRBJ1-6, with D tentatively TRBD1 (5 bases). The germline CDR1 and CDR2 sequences are SGHTA and FQGTGA. There are 16 residues in the CDR3. V shed 6 bases and J shed 0 bases, with 12 bases lying between them.

The gene calls are TRBV6-5 and TRBJ2-7; D is perhaps TRBD2 (6 bases). CDR3 length: 14 residues. V lost 5 bases and J lost 3, with 14 bases in between. Germline CDR1 and CDR2: MNHEY and SVGAGI. The CDR3 DNA sequence: TGTGCCAGCAGTGAAGAAGGAGGGATCTACGAGCAGTACTTC. It specifies CASSEEGGIYEQYF.

This clonotype was seen a handful of times. The chain links TRBV7-6 to TRBJ2-5; D is uncertain. The CDR3 is 10 amino acids. CDR1 is SGHVS, CDR2 FNYEAQ, per germline. Trimming cost V 5 bases and J 9 bases, with 7 bases left between them. CDR3 bases: TGTGCCAGCAGCGGGGTGTCCCAGTACTTC. This encodes CASSGVSQYF. The variable domain in full, with the rest retrieved from reference TRBV7-6 and TRBJ2-5, is GAGVSQSPRYKVTKRGQDVALRCDPISGHVSLYWYRQALGQGPEFLTYFNYEAQQDKSGLPNDRFSAERPEGSISTLTIQRTEQRDSAMYRCASSGVSQYFGPGTRLLVL.

The rearrangement uses TRBV25-1 and TRBJ2-5; 8 bases agree with TRBD1. V lost 4 bases, J lost 5 bases, and 9 bases stayed unmatched. CDR3 length: 15 residues. Germline lookup yields CDR1 MGHDK and CDR2 SYGVNS. CDR3 in amino acids: CASSGGTGYVETQYF. The CDR3 bases are TGTGCCAGCAGTGGAGGGACAGGTTACGTTGAGACCCAGTACTTC.

The chain is built from TRBV2 and TRBJ1-5; D unresolved. Between the trimmed V and J ends, which lost 1 base and 0 bases, there was a span of 10 bases. The CDR3 covers 16 residues. Germline values: CDR1 SNHLY, CDR2 FYNNEI. Written as DNA, the CDR3 is TGTGCCAGCAGTGAAGGTGTTCGCCATAGCAATCAGCCCCAGCATTTT. This sequence encodes CASSEGVRHSNQPQHF.

The chain joins TRBV7-8 to TRBJ1-5, with D possibly TRBD1 on 5 matching bases. The V and J ends lost 2 bases and 3 bases respectively, with 20 bases between them. The CDR3 length is 18 residues. CDR1 and CDR2 from the germline V gene are SGHVS and FQNEAQ. Here the CDR3 DNA reads TGTGCCAGCAGCTTACCAAAGGGGATCGGGGGTCCCAATCAGCCCCAGCATTTT. Its protein is CASSLPKGIGGPNQPQHF.

This clonotype has just a few counts. This chain joins TRBV20-1 and TRBJ2-7, with TRBD2 identical over 9 bases. V trimming: 0 bases; J trimming: 1 base; junction bases outside the gene matches: 7. The CDR3 consists of 16 residues. From germline, CDR1 is DFQATT and CDR2 SNEGSKA (reference sequence). The CDR3 bases are TGCAGTGCTAGAGATCTCCAGCGGGGGGATTCCTACGAGCAGTACTTC. This codes for CSARDLQRGDSYEQYF.

The V gene is TRBV2, the J gene TRBJ2-5, with D possibly matching TRBD2 (5 bases). The V end lost 8 bases, the J end lost 2 bases, and 12 bases lay between the germline ends. Germline assignment: CDR1 SNHLY and CDR2 FYNNEI. The CDR3 has 13 amino acids. CDR3 nucleotides: TGTGCCAGCGCGAGGGAGAGGCAAGAGACCCAGTACTTC. It encodes CASARERQETQYF.

Concerning this clonotype: An end of the junction does not agree with germline; a read error may underlie this. This chain links TRBV7-3 with TRBJ1-6; the match to TRBD1 covers 7 bases. The CDR3 is 15 residues long. Per germline, CDR1 SGHTA and CDR2 FQGTGA. CDR3 sequence (DNA): TGCGCCAGCAGCCACGTTGGGAGGGGGCAGTCACCCCTCCACTTT. It specifies CASSHVGRGQSPLHF.

The chain employs TRBV7-9 and TRBJ1-4, with a weak D call TRBD1 (6 bases). This CDR3 is 14 amino acids long. In germline, CDR1 is SEHNR, CDR2 FQNEAQ (reference sequence). With 4 bases removed from V and 8 bases from J, the gap between germline ends came to 14 bases. CDR3 sequence: CASSSSGVREKLFF. The CDR3 bases are TGTGCCAGCAGCTCGTCAGGGGTCCGGGAAAAACTGTTTTTT.

This clonotype was found many times. The chain is built from TRBV11-3 and TRBJ2-7, with D perhaps matching TRBD2 (6 bases). The CDR3 is 13 residues long. CDR1 is SGHNT, CDR2 YENEEA, per germline. V was clipped by 1 base and J by 7 bases, with 11 bases between them. CDR3 loop: CASSLVAGREQYF. The CDR3 nucleotides read TGTGCCAGCAGCTTAGTCGCAGGGAGGGAGCAGTACTTC. The variable domain in full, with the rest retrieved from reference TRBV11-3 and TRBJ2-7, is EAGVVQSPRYKIIEKKQPVAFWCNPISGHNTLYWYLQNLGQGPELLIRYENEEAVDDSQLPKDRFSAERLKGVDSTLKIQPAELGDSAVYLCASSLVAGREQYFGPGTRLTVT.

This chain uses TRBV29-1 with TRBJ2-7, with TRBD1 identical over 8 bases. There are 13 residues in the CDR3. Germline V gene sequence: CDR1 SQVTM, CDR2 ANQGSEA. The V gene end was trimmed by 6 bases and the J gene end by 3 bases; junction bases not matched to a gene: 7. In DNA form, the CDR3 reads TGCAGCGTGCAGACAGGGGCAAACTACGAGCAGTACTTC. Translating gives CSVQTGANYEQYF.

The V gene is TRBV7-6, the J gene TRBJ1-1; possibly TRBD1 for D (5 bases). This CDR3 region has 16 residues. V shed 5 bases and J shed 0 bases, with 16 bases lying between them. Germline V gene lookup returns CDR1 SGHVS and CDR2 FNYEAQ. The CDR3 sequence: CASSELRGAMNTEAFF. The DNA of the CDR3 is TGTGCCAGCAGCGAGCTAAGGGGTGCCATGAACACTGAAGCTTTCTTT.

J is TRBJ1-1 and V is TRBV20-1; no firm D call. V lost 4 bases, J lost 1 base, and 7 bases lay in between. This CDR3 comprises 12 residues. The germline V gene encodes CDR1 DFQATT and CDR2 SNEGSKA (reference sequence). The CDR3 reads CSAKTRNTEAFF. CDR3 nucleotide sequence: TGCAGTGCTAAAACCAGGAACACTGAAGCTTTCTTT.

This clonotype was observed a handful of times. The junction departs from the called germline gene at one end, perhaps through a read error. V and J are TRBV7-3 and TRBJ2-7; no clear D. The CDR3 has 14 amino acids. Germline lookup yields CDR1 SGHTA and CDR2 FQGTGA. CDR3: CASSQGRSSYEQYF. The CDR3 nucleotides read TGCGCCAGCAGCCAAGGTCGCAGCTCCTACGAGCAGTACTTC.

This chain links TRBV10-3 with TRBJ1-5, with 9 bases matching TRBD1. Germline V gene lookup returns CDR1 ENHRY and CDR2 SYGVKD. This CDR3 region has 15 residues. V shed 5 bases, J shed 5 bases, and the junction held 7 bases outside the gene matches. CDR3 amino acids: CAISRGQGRDQPQHF. The CDR3 nucleotides are TGTGCCATCAGTCGGGGACAGGGTCGGGATCAGCCCCAGCATTTT.

The J gene is TRBJ2-5, the V gene TRBV7-2; 9 positions match TRBD2. CDR3 length equals 14 residues. Germline trimming cut 5 bases from V and 4 bases from J; bases unmatched to any gene: 5. CDR1 is SGHTA, CDR2 FQGNSA, per germline. The CDR3 coding sequence is TGTGCCAGCAGCCGCGGGGGGGCCCTAGAGACCCAGTACTTC. Translated, it gives CASSRGGALETQYF. Combining the CDR3 with reference TRBV7-2 and TRBJ2-5 gives the whole variable domain GAGVSQSPSNKVTEKGKDVELRCDPISGHTALYWYRQSLGQGLEFLIYFQGNSAPDKSGLPSDRFSAERTGGSVSTLTIQRTQQEDSAVYLCASSRGGALETQYFGPGTRLLVL.

In DNA form, the CDR3 reads TGTGCCAGCAGCTCCGGGACCGCATGGGAGACCCAGTACTTC. This sequence encodes CASSSGTAWETQYF. The chain links TRBV5-6 to TRBJ2-5, with D tentatively TRBD1 or TRBD2 (5 bases each). Per germline, CDR1 SGHDT and CDR2 YYEEEE. The CDR3 extends over 14 amino acids. With 3 bases removed from V and 5 bases from J, the gap between germline ends came to 14 bases.